The 10 T cell receptor beta chains reported below all come from one sample, sequenced in a study of T cell responses to AZD1222 COVID-19 vaccine (dated by TCRdb to 2020 to 2022). Library preparation employed the immunoSEQ multiplex PCR assay. The clones in this table, taken by TCRdb from immuneACCESS, are in-frame only. Not every clone is retained; where verified, under half of the shortfall comes from an unresolved V gene, and the cause of the rest is unknown. The sample includes about 120,000 clones, with approximately 92% observed a single time. In total, the top ten clones hold more than 13% of the sample. The time point label, as the study defines it: baseline before first vaccination. This specimen was peripheral blood, taken on day 0 of AZD1222 vaccination. The receptors stem from an adult in good health.

The rearrangement uses TRBV10-3 and TRBJ1-1; weak D call: TRBD1 (6 bases). The CDR3 has 18 amino acids. Trimming took off 0 bases at V and 0 bases at J, with 17 bases between the two ends. In germline, CDR1 is ENHRY, CDR2 SYGVKD. CDR3 sequence: CAISESRGRGGVNTEAFF. The CDR3 nucleotides read TGTGCCATCAGTGAGTCGAGAGGCAGGGGAGGCGTGAACACTGAAGCTTTCTTT.

The DNA for the CDR3 is TGTGCCAGCAGTTACAGGGACAGATACGAGCAGTACTTC. Residues: CASSYRDRYEQYF. V gene TRBV6-5 combines with J gene TRBJ2-7, with 7 bases lining up with TRBD1. CDR1 is MNHEY and CDR2 is SVGAGI in the germline V gene. The CDR3 has 13 amino acids. J lost 4 bases, V lost 2 bases, and 2 bases had no gene match.

The V call is TRBV29-1, the J call TRBJ1-3; D unclear. The CDR3 extends over 12 amino acids. Germline CDR1 and CDR2: SQVTM and ANQGSEA. V gave up 6 bases and J gave up 4 bases, with 10 bases separating them. CDR3 residues: CSVAEVGNTIYF. DNA of the CDR3: TGCAGCGTCGCTGAGGTGGGAAACACCATATATTTT.

CDR3 nucleotide sequence: TGTGCCAGCAGTGAAGTAGTGGGGAGCTCCTACAATGAGCAGTTCTTC. Its translation is CASSEVVGSSYNEQFF. V gene TRBV25-1 combines with J gene TRBJ2-1, with a weak D call TRBD2 (5 bases). This CDR3 is built from 16 residues. V shed 2 bases and J shed 0 bases, with 11 bases lying between them. Looked up from germline, CDR1 is MGHDK and CDR2 is SYGVNS.

The CDR3 DNA is TGTGCCAGCAGTAGAACAGGGGGGGAATATGGCTACACCTTC. Translating gives CASSRTGGEYGYTF. J is TRBJ1-2 and V is TRBV9, with 8 nucleotides matching TRBD1. After removal of 5 bases from V and 5 bases from J, the junction contained 8 bases not matched to a gene. This CDR3 region has 14 residues. The germline V gene encodes CDR1 SGDLS and CDR2 YYNGEE. The complete variable domain, with remaining parts taken from reference TRBV9 and TRBJ1-2, reads DSGVTQTPKHLITATGQRVTLRCSPRSGDLSVYWYQQSLDQGLQFLIQYYNGEERAKGNILERFSAQQFPDLHSELNLSSLELGDSALYFCASSRTGGEYGYTFGSGTRLTVV.

This sequence joins TRBV10-1 and TRBJ1-5; D ambiguous. Trimming took off 7 bases at V and 5 bases at J, with 18 bases between the two ends. This CDR3 is 15 amino acids long. Germline lookup yields CDR1 WNHNN and CDR2 SYGVQD (reference sequence). In DNA, the CDR3 is TGCGCCAGCATAGGGTGGATAGAAGCATATCAGCCCCAGCATTTT. Translating it yields CASIGWIEAYQPQHF.

The rearrangement uses TRBV7-2 and TRBJ2-4, with 9 bases that match TRBD2. The CDR3 spans 15 residues. V gave up 2 bases and J gave up 5 bases; unmatched junction bases: 4. Per the germline V gene, CDR1 is SGHTA and CDR2 is FQGNSA. The CDR3 region is CASSLLRGGENIQYF. CDR3 bases: TGTGCCAGCAGCTTATTGCGGGGGGGAGAAAACATTCAGTACTTC.

This chain connects TRBV19 to TRBJ2-3, with 8 bases lining up with TRBD2. Germline V lookup: CDR1 LNHDA, CDR2 SQIVND (reference sequence). This CDR3 spans 15 amino acids. V shed 3 bases, J shed 6 bases, and the junction held 8 bases outside the gene matches. CDR3 DNA sequence: TGTGCCAGTAGTATCCACAGGGCTAGCGGGGATACGCAGTATTTT. Encoded protein: CASSIHRASGDTQYF.

The genes are TRBV27 and TRBJ1-1; D is unresolved. Deletions cut 4 bases from V and 5 bases from J, with 11 bases between. CDR3 length equals 13 residues. Germline V lookup: CDR1 MNHEY, CDR2 SMNVEV (reference sequence). The CDR3 sequence is CASSYGSGTEAFF. As DNA, the CDR3 is TGTGCCAGCAGTTATGGGTCGGGAACTGAAGCTTTCTTT.

J is TRBJ1-1 and V is TRBV6-5; D perhaps matches TRBD1 (5 bases). Germline CDR1 and CDR2: MNHEY and SVGAGI. CDR3 length: 14 residues. V was cut by 7 bases and J by 1 base, with 13 bases left in between. The CDR3 coding sequence is TGTGCCAGCATCCGAAGTGGGGGGAACACTGAAGCTTTCTTT. It codes for CASIRSGGNTEAFF.